A single sample is the source of the 16 T cell receptor beta chains below, sequenced in a study of cytomegalovirus exposure and HLA in healthy donors. PCR primers comprised 60 Vbeta and 13 Jbeta primers. The method was immunoSEQ multiplex PCR; TCRdb's version includes in-frame clones alone and lacks a portion of them. The repertoire holds about 200,000 clones, with approximately 80% as singletons. Specimen: PBMCs. These receptor sequences come from a woman under 40 in good health and CMV-seronegative.

This clone has only a few counts. Here the CDR3 DNA reads TGTGCCAGCAGTTTACAGGGTGTGAGAAACACTGAAGCTTTCTTT. Translated: CASSLQGVRNTEAFF. This chain links TRBV27 with TRBJ1-1; D may be TRBD1 (5 bases). Trimming left V 2 bases short and J 2 bases short, with 12 bases between. The CDR3 sequence is 15 residues long. Germline CDR1 and CDR2: MNHEY and SMNVEV (reference sequence).

The rearrangement joins TRBV7-9 to TRBJ1-1; TRBD1 might be the D (6 bases). V was clipped by 4 bases and J by 3 bases, with 15 bases between them. Germline-derived CDR1 and CDR2 are SEHNR and FQNEAQ (reference sequence). This CDR3 comprises 15 residues. CDR3 DNA: TGTGCCAGCAGCTCCGATCAGACAGGATACACTGAAGCTTTCTTT. The encoded protein is CASSSDQTGYTEAFF.

The J gene is TRBJ1-6, the V gene TRBV28, with TRBD1 matching 7 bases. V shed 3 bases and J 7 bases; nucleotides not matched to a gene: 6. There are 15 residues in the CDR3. Germline V gives CDR1 MDHEN, CDR2 SYDVKM. DNA for the CDR3: TGTGCCAGCAGTTTTTGGACAGGTAAAAATTCACCCCTCCACTTT. Protein product: CASSFWTGKNSPLHF.

The chain couples TRBV19 to TRBJ2-7, with 7 bases fitting TRBD1. Germline V gene lookup returns CDR1 LNHDA and CDR2 SQIVND (reference sequence). Trimming removed 5 bases from V and 0 bases from J; junction bases left unmatched: 1. The CDR3 totals 13 residues. The CDR3: CASSGDSSYEQYF. The DNA of the CDR3 is TGTGCCAGTAGTGGGGACAGCTCCTACGAGCAGTACTTC.

The V and J genes are TRBV6-4 and TRBJ1-2; 7 bases fit TRBD1. The CDR3 is 14 residues long. J was trimmed by 5 bases and V by 0 bases; bases with no gene match: 3. CDR1 and CDR2 from the germline V gene are MRHNA and SNTAGT. CDR3 protein: CASSDSGGPYGYTF. The DNA for the CDR3 is TGTGCCAGCAGTGACTCAGGGGGCCCGTATGGCTACACCTTC.

The V gene is TRBV5-5, the J gene TRBJ2-7; TRBD1 is a possible D gene (6 bases). Germline loops: CDR1 SGHKS, CDR2 YYEKEE (reference sequence). Trimming cost V 4 bases and J 9 bases, with 17 bases left between them. This CDR3 is built from 13 residues. CDR3 in DNA: TGTGCCAGCAGCAAAACCACAGGGTCCAGGCAGTACTTC. Protein: CASSKTTGSRQYF.

The chain is built from TRBV29-1 and TRBJ1-1; tentatively, D is TRBD1 (5 bases). The CDR3 covers 12 residues. Between the trimmed V and J ends, which lost 7 bases and 2 bases, there was a span of 11 bases. In germline, CDR1 is SQVTM, CDR2 ANQGSEA. The CDR3 sequence: CSGRDGNTEAFF. The DNA of the CDR3 is TGCAGCGGGCGGGACGGAAACACTGAAGCTTTCTTT.

In regard to this clone: Mismatch with germline at one junction end may stem from a read error. The chain has TRBV4-1 and TRBJ2-1, with 10 bases that match TRBD1. Germline CDR1 and CDR2: MGHRA and YSYEKL. CDR3 length: 17 residues. CDR3 in DNA: TGCGCCAGCAGTCAAGATGTCGTAGGACAGGGGGGCAATGAGCAGTTCTTC. Encoded protein: CASSQDVVGQGGNEQFF.

This chain links TRBV18 with TRBJ1-5; D is possibly TRBD1 (6 bases). Trimming left V 3 bases short and J 2 bases short, with 17 bases between. From germline, CDR1 is KGHSH and CDR2 LQKENI. CDR3 length equals 17 residues. The CDR3 here is CASSPPGGAVGNQPQHF. Here the CDR3 DNA reads TGTGCCAGCTCACCCCCGGGGGGGGCGGTTGGCAATCAGCCCCAGCATTTT.

The chain couples TRBV6-4 to TRBJ2-3; 9 nucleotides match TRBD1. V was pared by 6 bases and J by 6 bases, with 10 bases of the junction left unmatched. The CDR3 totals 15 residues. CDR1 and CDR2 from the germline V gene are MRHNA and SNTAGT. The CDR3, as DNA: TGTGCCAGCAGCCACAGGGGGCTACCCCAGGATACGCAGTATTTT. It specifies CASSHRGLPQDTQYF.

The chain joins TRBV6-5 to TRBJ1-2; a weak D match, TRBD1 (6 bases). The length of the CDR3 is 14 residues. V dropped 7 bases and J dropped 4 bases, with 16 bases sitting between them. Germline V gives CDR1 MNHEY, CDR2 SVGAGI. The CDR3 DNA is TGTGCCAGCAAGGGGCGGGGGGACACCTATGGCTACACCTTC. Translation gives CASKGRGDTYGYTF.

The chain couples TRBV27 to TRBJ2-4; the match to TRBD1 covers 9 bases. V lost 5 bases and J lost 6; bases outside the gene matches: 8. This CDR3 comprises 15 residues. Germline V gene lookup returns CDR1 MNHEY and CDR2 SMNVEV (reference sequence). DNA for the CDR3: TGTGCCAGCAGTCCCCTGGGACAGGGTGGAAACATTCAGTACTTC. Translated, it gives CASSPLGQGGNIQYF.

The chain has TRBV6-6 and TRBJ2-1, with D hard to call. Germline V gene sequence: CDR1 MNHNY, CDR2 SVGAGI (reference sequence). The CDR3 totals 14 residues. Trimming took 6 bases from V and 1 from J, leaving 10 bases between them. The CDR3 sequence is CASSVDTSYNEQFF. The CDR3 DNA is TGTGCCAGCAGCGTAGACACATCCTACAATGAGCAGTTCTTC.

The J gene is TRBJ2-1, the V gene TRBV7-2; maybe TRBD2 (6 bases). This CDR3 is 15 amino acids long. Germline V gives CDR1 SGHTA, CDR2 FQGNSA. Trimming left V 2 bases short and J 2 bases short, with 10 bases between. The chain's CDR3 is CASSLRRDPYNEQFF. Here the CDR3 DNA reads TGTGCCAGCAGCTTAAGGCGGGATCCCTACAATGAGCAGTTCTTC.

This chain uses TRBV29-1 with TRBJ2-2; 13 positions agree with TRBD2. The CDR3 has 18 residues. V was clipped by 2 bases and J by 0 bases; unmatched bases: 6. Germline values: CDR1 SQVTM, CDR2 ANQGSEA. The CDR3 region is CSVEIWTSGSPNTGELFF. The CDR3 bases are TGCAGCGTTGAAATATGGACTAGCGGGAGCCCGAACACCGGGGAGCTGTTTTTT.

The genes are TRBV27 and TRBJ1-5; 7 positions agree with TRBD1. The CDR3 runs to 15 residues. Trimming cost V 4 bases and J 6 bases; bases outside gene matches: 9. The germline gives CDR1 MNHEY, CDR2 SMNVEV (reference sequence). CDR3 amino acids: CASSSATGMGQPQHF. The CDR3 DNA sequence: TGTGCCAGCAGTTCCGCGACAGGGATGGGTCAGCCCCAGCATTTT.